This passage covers 22 T cell receptor beta chains from one sample sequenced in a study of T cells after yellow fever vaccination. MiXCR was run by TCRdb on the 5' RACE reads, yielding one entry per CDR3 protein. The data show some 80,000 distinct CDR3 sequences, 10% to 15% seen once. The sequencing here drew on CD8+ T cells not binding an NS4B(214-222) dextramer, sorted from PBMCs, taken more than 20 days after the first yellow fever vaccination. The receptors come from a man between 18 and 29 years old who received the YFV17D yellow fever vaccine.

This clonotype was found a few times. For the CDR3, the DNA is TGTGCCAGCAGCCACGTCAGGTTTAGCAATCAGCCCCAGCATTTT. Protein product: CASSHVRFSNQPQHF. V gene TRBV4-2 combines with J gene TRBJ1-5; D is undetermined. Germline V gene sequence: CDR1 LGHNA, CDR2 YNFKEQ. Deletions cut 3 bases from V and 0 bases from J, with 9 bases between. The CDR3 is 15 residues long.

The sample holds a few counts of this clonotype. The chain joins TRBV2 to TRBJ2-3, with unresolved D. V lost 8 bases and J lost 1, with 7 bases in between. This CDR3 contains 12 residues. CDR1 is SNHLY and CDR2 is FYNNEI in the germline V gene. CDR3 protein: CASGEGTDTQYF. The CDR3 DNA is TGTGCCAGCGGAGAGGGCACAGATACGCAGTATTTT.

The CDR3 loop reads CASSSYMAQGSEAFF. CDR3 DNA: TGTGCCAGCAGCTCGTATATGGCACAGGGGTCTGAAGCTTTCTTT. V is TRBV7-9 and J is TRBJ1-1; the match to TRBD1 covers 7 bases. This CDR3 has 15 amino acids. Germline CDR1 SEHNR, CDR2 FQNEAQ (reference sequence). V trimming: 4 bases; J trimming: 6 bases; junction bases outside the gene matches: 11.

This clonotype appeared a few times. The rearrangement links TRBV7-2 to TRBJ2-1, with D maybe TRBD2 (6 bases). The germline CDR1 and CDR2 sequences are SGHTA and FQGNSA. The CDR3 runs to 14 residues. Trimming removed 4 bases at V and 3 bases at J, with 10 bases between. The CDR3 region has the DNA TGTGCCAGCAGCTCGGGACTTTTCTACAATGAGCAGTTCTTC. It codes for CASSSGLFYNEQFF.

Ten or more counts support this clonotype. The chain has TRBV4-3 and TRBJ2-2; 12 positions match TRBD2. The CDR3 covers 15 residues. V lost 1 base, J lost 6 bases, and 0 bases stayed unmatched. CDR1 LGHNA and CDR2 YSLEER come from the germline V gene. The CDR3 DNA reads as TGCGCCAGCAGCCAAGCTAGCGGGGGGGCCGGGGAGCTGTTTTTT. Protein product: CASSQASGGAGELFF.

This clonotype has only a few counts. V and J are TRBV4-1 and TRBJ1-4; D call uncertain. Looked up from germline, CDR1 is MGHRA and CDR2 is YSYEKL. Deletions cut 2 bases from V and 8 bases from J, with 15 bases between. The CDR3 consists of 15 residues. Here the CDR3 reads CASSQHALEEEKLFF. The CDR3 DNA reads as TGCGCCAGCAGCCAACACGCCTTGGAGGAAGAAAAACTGTTTTTT.

The V gene is TRBV7-2, the J gene TRBJ2-7; perhaps D is TRBD1 or TRBD2 (5 bases each). CDR3 size: 13 residues. The germline CDR1 and CDR2 sequences are SGHTA and FQGNSA. The ends were cut back, 4 bases at V and 4 bases at J, with 11 bases in the middle. The CDR3 coding sequence is TGTGCCAGCAGCTGGGGACGGACTTACGAGCAGTACTTC. This sequence encodes CASSWGRTYEQYF.

This rearrangement joins TRBV7-8 to TRBJ1-1; D is undetermined. Germline lookup yields CDR1 SGHVS and CDR2 FQNEAQ. The CDR3 contains 13 residues. V lost 1 base and J 1 base, leaving 4 bases between the germline ends. In nucleotides, the CDR3 is TGTGCCAGCAGCTTAGAGGCGAACACTGAAGCTTTCTTT. Translating it yields CASSLEANTEAFF.

The chain links TRBV5-6 to TRBJ2-3, with 8 bases aligning to TRBD2. The CDR3 has 16 amino acids. The germline gives CDR1 SGHDT, CDR2 YYEEEE. The J segment lost 6 bases and the V segment lost 2 bases, leaving 11 bases of the junction unmatched. CDR3 sequence (DNA): TGTGCCAGCAGCTTCACGGGGGGGGGAGTATCGGATACGCAGTATTTT. Translation gives CASSFTGGGVSDTQYF.

The CDR3 region is CASSQVSQANEQFF. DNA for the CDR3: TGCGCCAGCAGCCAAGTTTCCCAGGCCAATGAGCAGTTCTTC. The V and J genes are TRBV4-1 and TRBJ2-1, with unresolved D. There are 14 residues in the CDR3. V lost 1 base and J lost 6, with 10 bases in between. Germline assignment: CDR1 MGHRA and CDR2 YSYEKL.

The chain carries TRBV4-1 and TRBJ1-5, with 9 bases identical to TRBD1. The V segment lost 3 bases and the J segment 4 bases; nucleotides outside the gene matches: 4. Germline assignment: CDR1 MGHRA and CDR2 YSYEKL. This CDR3 is 15 amino acids long. The CDR3 region has the DNA TGCGCCAGCAGCCAGGCCGGGACAGGGAATCAGCCCCAGCATTTT. It translates to CASSQAGTGNQPQHF.

This clonotype was detected only a few times. V is TRBV24-1 and J is TRBJ2-2; D call uncertain. The CDR3 consists of 14 residues. Trimming took 4 bases from V and 4 from J, leaving 9 bases between them. Germline V gives CDR1 KGHDR, CDR2 SFDVKD. DNA of the CDR3: TGTGCCACCAGTGACAGTGTGCCCACCGGGGAGCTGTTTTTT. It codes for CATSDSVPTGELFF.

The chain combines TRBV12-3 or TRBV12-4 with TRBJ2-3; no firm D call. This CDR3 contains 14 residues. Between the trimmed V and J ends, which lost 6 bases and 6 bases, there was a span of 16 bases. The CDR3 DNA reads TGTGCCAGCAGCTCTCACTTAGGCGCGGATACGCAGTATTTT. Protein product: CASSSHLGADTQYF.

This clonotype was detected only a few times. The chain combines TRBV29-1 with TRBJ2-2, with unresolved D. Germline V CDR1 and CDR2: SQVTM, ANQGSEA. V gave up 7 bases and J gave up 5 bases, with 14 bases separating them. CDR3 length: 13 residues. The CDR3 sequence is CSAVGWTTGELFF. The DNA for the CDR3 is TGCAGCGCCGTGGGCTGGACGACCGGGGAGCTGTTTTTT.

Many counts were recorded for this clonotype. J is TRBJ1-6 and V is TRBV28; 9 bases align to TRBD1. Looked up from germline, CDR1 is MDHEN and CDR2 is SYDVKM. V shed 2 bases, J shed 14 bases, and the junction held 13 bases outside the gene matches. The CDR3 consists of 16 residues. CDR3 protein: CASSLKAGTGSLSLHF. In DNA form, the CDR3 reads TGTGCCAGCAGTTTAAAAGCCGGGACAGGGTCTCTTTCCCTCCACTTT.

This clonotype was seen more than once but under ten times. The rearrangement uses TRBV20-1 and TRBJ2-3; perhaps TRBD2 as D (7 bases). The germline CDR1 and CDR2 sequences are DFQATT and SNEGSKA (reference sequence). The V and J ends lost 0 bases and 2 bases respectively, with 24 bases between them. The CDR3 runs 19 residues. CDR3 sequence (DNA): TGCAGTGCTAGAGAGGCGGACGGGGGGCCTACCCTTATCACAGATACGCAGTATTTT. Its protein product is CSAREADGGPTLITDTQYF.

The genes are TRBV5-1 and TRBJ2-1, with D possibly TRBD2 on 5 matching bases. There are 16 residues in the CDR3. From germline, CDR1 is SGHRS and CDR2 YFSETQ. Trimming removed 2 bases at V and 0 bases at J, with 12 bases between. In DNA form, the CDR3 reads TGCGCCAGCAGCTTAGTCGGGGAGAGCTCCTACAATGAGCAGTTCTTC. Amino acid sequence: CASSLVGESSYNEQFF.

This clonotype has a handful of counts. The V gene is TRBV5-8, the J gene TRBJ2-7; 7 bases match TRBD1. The germline CDR1 and CDR2 sequences are SGHTS and YDEGEE. The V segment lost 7 bases and the J segment 0 bases; nucleotides outside the gene matches: 10. The CDR3 covers 15 residues. The CDR3 sequence: CASGLEDRPSYEQYF. Here the CDR3 DNA reads TGTGCCAGCGGCCTTGAGGACAGGCCCTCCTACGAGCAGTACTTC.

This clonotype was detected only a few times. The rearrangement uses TRBV12-3 or TRBV12-4 and TRBJ1-2, with D unclear. The CDR3 is 14 residues long. V was shortened by 3 bases and J by 6 bases, with 14 bases between the two germline ends. DNA of the CDR3: TGTGCCAGCAGTTTTTCCCGGTCTATGGATGGCTACACCTTC. It translates to CASSFSRSMDGYTF.

The V call is TRBV29-1, the J call TRBJ2-3; D assignment may be TRBD1 or TRBD2 (5 bases each). CDR3 length equals 14 residues. V shed 0 bases and J shed 8 bases, with 15 bases lying between them. Germline CDR1 reads SQVTM; CDR2 reads ANQGSEA. CDR3 nucleotides: TGCAGCGTTGAAGAGGAGGAAGGGGCAGGTACGCAGTATTTT. Protein: CSVEEEEGAGTQYF.

This rearrangement joins TRBV7-6 to TRBJ2-2; 9 nucleotides align to TRBD1. V lost 5 bases and J lost 6; bases outside the gene matches: 10. The CDR3 runs to 16 residues. Germline V lookup: CDR1 SGHVS, CDR2 FNYEAQ. CDR3 loop: CASSQFRTGAPGELFF. CDR3 DNA: TGTGCCAGCAGCCAATTCCGGACAGGGGCGCCCGGGGAGCTGTTTTTT.

This chain uses TRBV7-8 with TRBJ2-2; D unclear. Trimming removed 5 bases at V and 1 base at J, with 8 bases between. Germline V lookup: CDR1 SGHVS, CDR2 FQNEAQ. CDR3 length: 14 amino acids. CDR3 protein: CASSTGRNTGELFF. The CDR3 DNA reads as TGTGCCAGCAGCACGGGCAGGAACACCGGGGAGCTGTTTTTT.